This TCR beta chain came from a study of blood T cell repertoires in COVID-19. The wider study: Acute-phase and convalescent COVID-19 samples originated in the United States, Italy and Spain. T cells, B-cell-depleted T cells, or PBMCs provided the cDNA or gDNA that served as material.

Deletions cut 3 bases from V and 2 bases from J, with 10 bases between. The CDR3 runs 14 residues. From germline, CDR1 is KGHSH and CDR2 LQKENI. In the study's own analysis: Amplification with reference gene primers provided the estimates of nucleated cell counts. Here immunoSEQ multiplex PCR was the method, and the copy in TCRdb shows in-frame clones only, minus some. The DNA was the basis for D and trimming; V, J and clone size are from that table. The sample yields about 100,000 clones, 70% to 85% seen once. Input material: peripheral blood. The chain has TRBV18 and TRBJ2-5; D call uncertain. This sequence was found in a woman aged 40 to 55 with acute or convalescent COVID-19. CDR3 sequence: CASSPRSVQETQYF. The CDR3 region has the DNA TGTGCCAGCTCACCCCGGTCGGTACAAGAGACCCAGTACTTC.